This is a list of T cell receptor beta chains from one sample in a study of cytotoxic CD8 clonotypes in ibrutinib-treated CLL. Data came from immunoSEQ multiplex PCR; TCRdb stores just in-frame clones and leaves some out. Counted here are a few hundred thousand clones, over 60% occurring once; the ten biggest clones make up roughly 6.7%. The input for sequencing was PBMCs, taken after 36 months of ibrutinib treatment. The receptors here all came from a human donor with chronic lymphocytic leukemia. Each CDR3 is given with its conserved first and last residue. The order of the fields is V gene, J gene, D gene, clone size, CDR3 DNA, CDR3 protein. A D gene is named only where the DNA matches it firmly. Clone size appears in some rows only: once, few, many, or a class for an expanded clone.

TRBV4-1,TRBJ2-3,-,-,TGCGCCAGCACAATAGGGACGACCGGCACAGATACGCAGTATTTT,CASTIGTTGTDTQYF
TRBV11-2,TRBJ2-7,-,few,TGTGCCAGCAGCTCTTCGGGATACGAGCAGTACTTC,CASSSSGYEQYF
TRBV4-1,TRBJ2-7,-,-,TGCGCCAGCAGCCAAAGTCGGGGGACTTATTACGAGCAGTACTTC,CASSQSRGTYYEQYF
TRBV6-5,TRBJ2-1,-,-,TGTGCCAGCAGAGGGGGTGGGGGTGAGCAGTTCTTC,CASRGGGGEQFF
TRBV29-1,TRBJ2-5,-,-,TGCAGCGTTGAGGTGGCAAGTCAAGGGACCCAGTACTTC,CSVEVASQGTQYF
TRBV19,TRBJ1-5,-,-,TGTGCCAGTAGTCCCAACAGGGTAGGGCCCCAGCATTTT,CASSPNRVGPQHF
TRBV6-5,TRBJ1-2,-,few,TGTGCCAGCCCGGAGGATCGCTATGGCTACACCTTC,CASPEDRYGYTF
TRBV29-1,TRBJ1-5,-,-,TGCAGCGTCGGGACGGCAAATCAGCCCCAGCATTTT,CSVGTANQPQHF
TRBV4-1,TRBJ2-7,-,-,TGCGCCAGCAGCCAAGTTGGAGGGGACTCCTACGAGCAGTACTTC,CASSQVGGDSYEQYF
TRBV10-1,TRBJ2-3,-,once,TGCGCCAGCAGTGAGTCGGCAGCGACAGATACGCAGTATTTT,CASSESAATDTQYF
TRBV2,TRBJ2-7,-,-,TGTGCCAGCAGTGCGTACAGGGATCCTACCTTCGAGCAGTACTTC,CASSAYRDPTFEQYF
TRBV7-2,TRBJ1-2,-,few,TGTGCCAGCAGCTTAGCCTGGGGTGGGAGCTATGGCTACACCTTC,CASSLAWGGSYGYTF
TRBV13,TRBJ2-7,TRBD2,-,TGTGCCAGCAGCTCCTCGGGACTAGCGGGCTCCTACGAGCAGTACTTC,CASSSSGLAGSYEQYF
TRBV7-2,TRBJ2-3,TRBD2,-,TGTGCCAGCAGCGGACTAGCGGGAGCGGTTCTAGATACGCAGTATTTT,CASSGLAGAVLDTQYF